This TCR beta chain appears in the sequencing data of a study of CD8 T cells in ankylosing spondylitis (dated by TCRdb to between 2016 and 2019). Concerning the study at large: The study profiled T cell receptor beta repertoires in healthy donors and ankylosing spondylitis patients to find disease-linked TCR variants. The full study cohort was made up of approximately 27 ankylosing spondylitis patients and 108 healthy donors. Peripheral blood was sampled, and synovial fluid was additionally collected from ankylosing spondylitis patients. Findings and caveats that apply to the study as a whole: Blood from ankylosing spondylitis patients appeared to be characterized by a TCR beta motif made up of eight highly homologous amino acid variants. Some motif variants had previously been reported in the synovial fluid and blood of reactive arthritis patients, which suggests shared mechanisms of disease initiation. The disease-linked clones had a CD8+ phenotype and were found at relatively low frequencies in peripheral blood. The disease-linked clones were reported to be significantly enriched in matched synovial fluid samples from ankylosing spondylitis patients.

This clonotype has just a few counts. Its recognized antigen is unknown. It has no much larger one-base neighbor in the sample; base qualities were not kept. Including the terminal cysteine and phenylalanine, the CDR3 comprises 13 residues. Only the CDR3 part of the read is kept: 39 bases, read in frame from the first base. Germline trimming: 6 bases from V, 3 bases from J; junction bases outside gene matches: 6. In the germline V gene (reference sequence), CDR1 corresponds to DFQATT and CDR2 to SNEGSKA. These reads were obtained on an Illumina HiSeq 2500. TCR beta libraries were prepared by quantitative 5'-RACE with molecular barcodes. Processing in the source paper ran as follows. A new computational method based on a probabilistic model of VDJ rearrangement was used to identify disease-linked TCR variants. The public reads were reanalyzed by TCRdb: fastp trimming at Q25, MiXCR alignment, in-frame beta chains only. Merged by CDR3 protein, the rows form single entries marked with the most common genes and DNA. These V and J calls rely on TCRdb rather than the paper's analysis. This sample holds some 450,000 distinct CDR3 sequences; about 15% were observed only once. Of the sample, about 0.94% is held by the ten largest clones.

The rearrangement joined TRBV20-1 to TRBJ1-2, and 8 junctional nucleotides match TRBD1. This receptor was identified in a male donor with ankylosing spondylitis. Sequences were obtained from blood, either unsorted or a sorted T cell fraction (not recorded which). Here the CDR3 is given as CSARTGWDYGYTF. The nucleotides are TGCAGTGCGCGGACAGGGTGGGACTATGGCTACACCTTC.